The clone carrying this TCR beta chain was seen at least ten times. This may stem from a read error, because a much larger clone lies one nucleotide away. Per germline, CDR1 SEHNR and CDR2 FQNEAQ (reference sequence). With 10 bases clipped from V and 11 bases from J, the junction kept 24 bases outside the gene matches. This CDR3 spans 16 amino acids. TCRdb itself ran the PCR reads through MiXCR, one entry per CDR3 protein. This sample has 12,000 or so distinct CDR3 sequences, with 55% found just once. This entry is derived from a study of tumor-infiltrating lymphocytes in oesophageal squamous cell carcinoma.

The clonotype was recovered from a female donor with esophageal squamous cell carcinoma. Input material: esophageal tumor tissue. The genes are TRBV7-9 and TRBJ2-5, with 8 nucleotides matching TRBD2. Here the CDR3 reads CATREGRGAGYNEQYF. CDR3 DNA sequence: TGTGCCACTCGAGAGGGGCGGGGGGCGGGCTACAATGAGCAGTACTTC.